The 16 T cell receptor beta chains presented below share a single source sample, sequenced in a study of blood T cells in healthy people across ages. A J-beta primer mix and a sample-barcoded 5' primer were used in a second PCR of roughly 6 to 12 cycles. TCRdb reanalysed the 5' RACE reads using MiXCR and keeps one entry per CDR3 protein. The profile shows approximately 1,000,000 distinct CDR3 sequences, more than 30% of them singletons. The sequenced material came from blood. These receptors originate from a man between 18 and 35 years old in good health.

The CDR3 nucleotides are TGTGCCATCAGTGAGTGGGGACAGGGGCTCTATGGCTACACCTTC. This sequence encodes CAISEWGQGLYGYTF. The chain has TRBV10-3 and TRBJ1-2; 10 bases agree with TRBD1. The germline CDR1 and CDR2 sequences are ENHRY and SYGVKD. J gave up 4 bases and V 1 base, and 3 bases lay outside the gene matches. The CDR3 is 15 amino acids.

The chain recombines TRBV5-4 with TRBJ2-3; D not certain. Germline V lookup: CDR1 SGHNT, CDR2 YYREEE (reference sequence). This CDR3 is 13 amino acids long. The V and J ends lost 4 bases and 5 bases respectively, with 11 bases between them. The CDR3 here is CASSPLSVDTQYF. CDR3 nucleotides: TGTGCCAGCAGCCCCCTCTCCGTAGATACGCAGTATTTT.

This clonotype occurred a few times. The J gene is TRBJ2-1, the V gene TRBV28, with D possibly being TRBD2 (5 bases). The length of the CDR3 is 15 residues. The V end lost 3 bases, the J end lost 0 bases, and 9 bases lay between the germline ends. Germline CDR1 MDHEN, CDR2 SYDVKM. The DNA of the CDR3 is TGTGCCAGCAGTTTTTGGGAGAGCTCCTACAATGAGCAGTTCTTC. Its translation: CASSFWESSYNEQFF.

Of note for this clonotype: This clone may be a read error of a much larger clone one base away. This chain uses TRBV4-3 with TRBJ2-7; D is perhaps TRBD2 (5 bases). The CDR3 runs to 14 residues. Per germline, CDR1 LGHNA and CDR2 YSLEER. Here the CDR3 DNA reads TGCGCCAGCAGCCAAGGGTCAGGACTCTACGGGCAGTACTTC. This codes for CASSQGSGLYGQYF.

The V gene is TRBV20-1, the J gene TRBJ1-4; D call uncertain. The V gene's germline CDR1 is DFQATT and CDR2 SNEGSKA (reference sequence). The CDR3 spans 15 residues. V shed 6 bases and J shed 0 bases, with 14 bases lying between them. The DNA of the CDR3 is TGCAGTGCGCGCAAAGGGCAGACAACTAATGAAAAACTGTTTTTT. It yields the protein CSARKGQTTNEKLFF.

Turning to this clonotype: The junction departs from the called germline gene at one end, perhaps through a read error. This chain connects TRBV11-2 to TRBJ2-3; tentatively, D is TRBD1 (5 bases). The CDR3 contains 14 residues. Germline CDR1 SGHAT, CDR2 FQNNGV. Here the CDR3 DNA reads TGTGCCAGCAACTTAGGACACAGCACAGATACGCAGTATTTT. Its protein product is CASNLGHSTDTQYF.

This clonotype was counted only a few times. The chain couples TRBV2 to TRBJ1-2; no firm D call. V lost 6 bases and J lost 10, with 15 bases in between. CDR1 and CDR2 from the germline V gene are SNHLY and FYNNEI. The CDR3 covers 12 residues. CDR3 nucleotides: TGTGCCAGCAGATTTTCGGGCACCTACTACACCTTC. Its translation: CASRFSGTYYTF.

A single count supports this clonotype. The chain employs TRBV6-5 and TRBJ1-2; no clear D. The CDR3 has 12 residues. Germline loops: CDR1 MNHEY, CDR2 SVGAGI. With 6 bases removed from V and 8 bases from J, the gap between germline ends came to 13 bases. For the CDR3, the DNA is TGTGCCAGCAGGCAAGGACCCGGAGGCTACACCTTC. This codes for CASRQGPGGYTF.

V and J are TRBV27 and TRBJ1-1; D is perhaps TRBD1 (6 bases). Germline lookup yields CDR1 MNHEY and CDR2 SMNVEV (reference sequence). Trimming took off 8 bases at V and 1 base at J, with 14 bases between the two ends. The CDR3 covers 14 residues. CDR3 DNA sequence: TGTGCCAGCCAATTCGGGGGGGCGAACACTGAAGCTTTCTTT. This encodes CASQFGGANTEAFF.

The chain has TRBV4-2 and TRBJ1-5, with 8 bases aligning to TRBD1. The germline V gene has CDR1 LGHNA and CDR2 YNFKEQ. V lost 0 bases, J lost 7 bases, and 5 bases stayed unmatched. The CDR3 has 15 amino acids. In DNA form, the CDR3 reads TGTGCCAGCAGCCAAGATGGGACAGGTGACCAGCCCCAGCATTTT. Translating it yields CASSQDGTGDQPQHF.

The chain is built from TRBV6-2 or TRBV6-3 and TRBJ2-5; D is unresolved. This CDR3 is 11 amino acids long. Germline assignment: CDR1 MNHEY and CDR2 SVGEGT. V was cut by 2 bases and J by 9 bases, with 7 bases left in between. CDR3 amino acids: CASSYEVAQYF. DNA for the CDR3: TGTGCCAGCAGTTACGAAGTGGCCCAGTACTTC.

The chain joins TRBV7-9 to TRBJ2-3; TRBD1 aligns across 9 bases. V lost 6 bases, J lost 2 bases, and 9 bases stayed unmatched. Germline assignment: CDR1 SEHNR and CDR2 FQNEAQ (reference sequence). The CDR3 extends over 16 amino acids. The CDR3: CASRDGRTGVTDTQYF. The CDR3 DNA is TGTGCCAGCAGGGACGGGCGGACAGGGGTCACAGATACGCAGTATTTT.

This clonotype has a count of ten or more. The chain links TRBV6-5 to TRBJ1-2, with a possible D match to TRBD1 (5 bases). CDR1 MNHEY and CDR2 SVGAGI come from the germline V gene. The CDR3 is 14 amino acids. Between the trimmed V and J ends, which lost 4 bases and 3 bases, there was a span of 12 bases. The CDR3 region has the DNA TGTGCCAGCAGTTCCTCGGGACGGTACTATGGCTACACCTTC. Its protein product is CASSSSGRYYGYTF.

In nucleotides, the CDR3 is TGTGCCAGCCAGCTTGGGTCCGCACAGCCCCAGCATTTT. Translation gives CASQLGSAQPQHF. The chain carries TRBV6-5 and TRBJ1-5, with D uncertain. In germline, CDR1 is MNHEY, CDR2 SVGAGI. V lost 8 bases and J 7 bases, leaving 15 bases between the germline ends. This CDR3 has 13 residues.

This clonotype was seen repeatedly, ten times or more. J is TRBJ2-3 and V is TRBV4-1, with 7 bases aligning to TRBD1. The germline CDR1 and CDR2 sequences are MGHRA and YSYEKL. CDR3 size: 15 residues. V gave up 6 bases and J gave up 6 bases; unmatched junction bases: 12. DNA for the CDR3: TGCGCCAGCAGACCTACTGGGACAGAGACCGATACGCAGTATTTT. Its protein product is CASRPTGTETDTQYF.

This clonotype was picked up a small number of times. V gene TRBV6-2 or TRBV6-3 combines with J gene TRBJ1-1, with no clear D. The length of the CDR3 is 14 residues. CDR1 is MNHEY, CDR2 SVGEGT, per germline. V was shortened by 6 bases and J by 10 bases, with 21 bases between the two germline ends. DNA for the CDR3: TGTGCCAGCAGCCCTACAGTGGCCCCCGGAGTAGCTTTCTTT. Protein sequence: CASSPTVAPGVAFF.